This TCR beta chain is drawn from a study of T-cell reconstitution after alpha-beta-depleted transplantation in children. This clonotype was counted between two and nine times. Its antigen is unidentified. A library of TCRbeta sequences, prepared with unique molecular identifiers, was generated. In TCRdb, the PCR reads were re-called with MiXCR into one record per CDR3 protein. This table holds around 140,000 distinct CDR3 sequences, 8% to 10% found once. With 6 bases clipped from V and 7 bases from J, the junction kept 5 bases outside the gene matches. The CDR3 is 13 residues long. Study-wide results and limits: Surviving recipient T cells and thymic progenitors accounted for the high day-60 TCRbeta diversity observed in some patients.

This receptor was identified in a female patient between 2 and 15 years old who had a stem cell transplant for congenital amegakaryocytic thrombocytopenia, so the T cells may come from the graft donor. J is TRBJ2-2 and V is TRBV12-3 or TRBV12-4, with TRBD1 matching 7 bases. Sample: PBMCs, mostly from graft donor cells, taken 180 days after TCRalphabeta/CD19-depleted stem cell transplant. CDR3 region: CASRGDSRGELFF. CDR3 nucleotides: TGTGCCAGCAGGGGGGACAGCCGCGGGGAGCTGTTTTTT.